This T cell receptor beta chain was sequenced for a study of blood T cell repertoires in COVID-19. Per the original methods: Reference gene primer amplification gave nucleated cell count estimates. The table came from immunoSEQ multiplex PCR; TCRdb's copy has only in-frame clones and leaves some out. That table gives V, J and clone size, and the DNA gave D and trimming. The sample records some 270,000 clones, about 89% being singletons. V dropped 2 bases and J dropped 5 bases, with 7 bases sitting between them. CDR3 size: 13 residues. Germline values: CDR1 SGHNT, CDR2 YENEEA. Material for sequencing was peripheral blood. This chain links TRBV11-3 with TRBJ2-1; D uncertain. The sequence was collected from a woman aged 60-75 years who had recovered from COVID-19. CDR3 residues: CASSLRQNNEQFF. CDR3 nucleotide sequence: TGTGCCAGCAGCTTAAGACAAAACAATGAGCAGTTCTTC.